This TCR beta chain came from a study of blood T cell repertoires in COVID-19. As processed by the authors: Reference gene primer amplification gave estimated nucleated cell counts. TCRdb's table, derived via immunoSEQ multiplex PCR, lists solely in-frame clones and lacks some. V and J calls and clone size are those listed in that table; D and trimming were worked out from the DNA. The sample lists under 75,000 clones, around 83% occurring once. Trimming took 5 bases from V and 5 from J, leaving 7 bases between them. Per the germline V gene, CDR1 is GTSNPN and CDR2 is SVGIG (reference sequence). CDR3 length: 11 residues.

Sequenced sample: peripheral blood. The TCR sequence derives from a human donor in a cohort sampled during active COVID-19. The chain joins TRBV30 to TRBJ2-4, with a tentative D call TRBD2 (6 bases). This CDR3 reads CAWGLQNIQYF. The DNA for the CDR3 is TGTGCCTGGGGACTACAAAACATTCAGTACTTC.